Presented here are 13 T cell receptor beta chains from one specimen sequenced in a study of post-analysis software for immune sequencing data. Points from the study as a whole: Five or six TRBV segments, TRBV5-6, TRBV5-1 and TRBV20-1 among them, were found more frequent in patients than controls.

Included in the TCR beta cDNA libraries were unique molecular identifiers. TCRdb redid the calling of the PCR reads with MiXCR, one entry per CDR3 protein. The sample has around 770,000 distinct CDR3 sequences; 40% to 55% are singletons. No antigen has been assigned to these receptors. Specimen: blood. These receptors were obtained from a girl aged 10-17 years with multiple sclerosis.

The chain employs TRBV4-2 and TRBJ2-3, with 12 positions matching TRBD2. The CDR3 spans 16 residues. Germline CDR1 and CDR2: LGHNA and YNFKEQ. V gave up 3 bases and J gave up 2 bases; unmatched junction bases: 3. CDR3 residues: CASSQTSGGLTDTQYF. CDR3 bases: TGTGCCAGCAGCCAGACTAGCGGGGGACTCACAGATACGCAGTATTTT.

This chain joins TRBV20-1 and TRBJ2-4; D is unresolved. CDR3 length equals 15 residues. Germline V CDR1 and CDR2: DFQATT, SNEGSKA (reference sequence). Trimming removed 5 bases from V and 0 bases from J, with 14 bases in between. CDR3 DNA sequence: TGCAGTGCTCGGACCCCGATACAAGCCAAAAACATTCAGTACTTC. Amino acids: CSARTPIQAKNIQYF.

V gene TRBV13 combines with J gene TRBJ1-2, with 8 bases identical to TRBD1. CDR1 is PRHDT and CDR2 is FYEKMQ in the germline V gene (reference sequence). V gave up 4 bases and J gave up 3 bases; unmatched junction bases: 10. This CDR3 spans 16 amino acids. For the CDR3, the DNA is TGTGCCAGCAGCTCCCCCCTACCAGGGGGCGACTATGGCTACACCTTC. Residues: CASSSPLPGGDYGYTF.

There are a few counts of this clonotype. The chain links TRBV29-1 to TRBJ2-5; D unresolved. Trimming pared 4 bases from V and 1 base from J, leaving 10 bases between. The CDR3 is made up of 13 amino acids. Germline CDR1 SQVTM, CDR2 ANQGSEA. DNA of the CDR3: TGCAGCGTTGTTAAGGGCTCCCAAGAGACCCAGTACTTC. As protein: CSVVKGSQETQYF.

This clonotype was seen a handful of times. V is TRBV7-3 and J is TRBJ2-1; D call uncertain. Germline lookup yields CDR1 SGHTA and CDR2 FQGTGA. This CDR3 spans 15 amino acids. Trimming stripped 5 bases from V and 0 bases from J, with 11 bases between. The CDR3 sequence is CASSPIESSYNEQFF. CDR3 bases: TGTGCCAGCAGCCCCATTGAGAGCTCCTACAATGAGCAGTTCTTC.

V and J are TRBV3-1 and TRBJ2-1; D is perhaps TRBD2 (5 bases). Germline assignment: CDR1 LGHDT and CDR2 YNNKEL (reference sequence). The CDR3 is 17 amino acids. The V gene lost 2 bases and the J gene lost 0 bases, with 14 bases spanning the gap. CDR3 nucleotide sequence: TGTGCCAGCAGCCAACTCCGGACTGTGAGCTCCTACAATGAGCAGTTCTTC. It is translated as CASSQLRTVSSYNEQFF.

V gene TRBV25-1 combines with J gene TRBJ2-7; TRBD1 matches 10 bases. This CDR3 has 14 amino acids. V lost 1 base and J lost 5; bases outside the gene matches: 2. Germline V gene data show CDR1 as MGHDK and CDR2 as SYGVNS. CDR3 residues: CASSESGTGDEQYF. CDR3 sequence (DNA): TGTGCCAGCAGTGAATCGGGGACAGGGGACGAGCAGTACTTC.

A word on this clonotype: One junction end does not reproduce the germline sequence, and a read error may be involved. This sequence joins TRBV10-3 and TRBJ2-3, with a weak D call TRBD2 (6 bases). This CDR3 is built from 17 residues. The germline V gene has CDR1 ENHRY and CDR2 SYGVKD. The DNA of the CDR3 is TGTACCATCAGCGGACCCGGGGGAGCGGATCGGGGAGATACGCAGTATTTT. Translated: CTISGPGGADRGDTQYF.

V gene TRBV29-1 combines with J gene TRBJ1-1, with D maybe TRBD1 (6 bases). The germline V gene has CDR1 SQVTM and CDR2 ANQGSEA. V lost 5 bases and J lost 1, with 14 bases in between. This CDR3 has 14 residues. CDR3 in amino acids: CSVRRTVENTEAFF. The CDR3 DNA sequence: TGCAGCGTTCGTCGGACAGTGGAGAACACTGAAGCTTTCTTT. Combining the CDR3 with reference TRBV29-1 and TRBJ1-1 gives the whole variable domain SAVISQKPSRDICQRGTSLTIQCQVDSQVTMMFWYRQQPGQSLTLIATANQGSEATYESGFVIDKFPISRPNLTFSTLTVSNMSPEDSSIYLCSVRRTVENTEAFFGQGTRLTVV.

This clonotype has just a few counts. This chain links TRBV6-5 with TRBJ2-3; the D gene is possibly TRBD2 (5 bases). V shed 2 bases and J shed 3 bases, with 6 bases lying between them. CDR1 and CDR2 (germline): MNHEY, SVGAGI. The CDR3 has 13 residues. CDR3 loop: CASSYGSTDTQYF. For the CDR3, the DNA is TGTGCCAGCAGTTACGGGAGTACAGATACGCAGTATTTT.

Here the CDR3 reads CASSPSSGPRAYEQYF. The CDR3 nucleotides read TGTGCCAGCAGCCCTAGCTCGGGACCAAGGGCCTACGAGCAGTACTTC. This chain links TRBV7-6 with TRBJ2-7; possibly TRBD1 or TRBD2 for D (5 bases each). The CDR3 has 16 amino acids. Trimming stripped 5 bases from V and 2 bases from J, with 19 bases between. From germline, CDR1 is SGHVS and CDR2 FNYEAQ.

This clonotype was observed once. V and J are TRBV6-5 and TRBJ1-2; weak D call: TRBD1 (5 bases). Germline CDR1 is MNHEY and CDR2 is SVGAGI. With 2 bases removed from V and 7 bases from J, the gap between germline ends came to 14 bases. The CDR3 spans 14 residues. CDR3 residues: CASSYGATQGGYTF. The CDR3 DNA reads TGTGCCAGCAGTTACGGGGCCACCCAGGGTGGCTACACCTTC.

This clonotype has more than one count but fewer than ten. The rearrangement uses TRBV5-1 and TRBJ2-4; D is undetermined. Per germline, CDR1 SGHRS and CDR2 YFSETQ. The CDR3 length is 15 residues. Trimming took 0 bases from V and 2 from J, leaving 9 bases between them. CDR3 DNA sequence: TGCGCCAGCAGCTTGGAGGCTAGTACCAAAAACATTCAGTACTTC. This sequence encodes CASSLEASTKNIQYF.